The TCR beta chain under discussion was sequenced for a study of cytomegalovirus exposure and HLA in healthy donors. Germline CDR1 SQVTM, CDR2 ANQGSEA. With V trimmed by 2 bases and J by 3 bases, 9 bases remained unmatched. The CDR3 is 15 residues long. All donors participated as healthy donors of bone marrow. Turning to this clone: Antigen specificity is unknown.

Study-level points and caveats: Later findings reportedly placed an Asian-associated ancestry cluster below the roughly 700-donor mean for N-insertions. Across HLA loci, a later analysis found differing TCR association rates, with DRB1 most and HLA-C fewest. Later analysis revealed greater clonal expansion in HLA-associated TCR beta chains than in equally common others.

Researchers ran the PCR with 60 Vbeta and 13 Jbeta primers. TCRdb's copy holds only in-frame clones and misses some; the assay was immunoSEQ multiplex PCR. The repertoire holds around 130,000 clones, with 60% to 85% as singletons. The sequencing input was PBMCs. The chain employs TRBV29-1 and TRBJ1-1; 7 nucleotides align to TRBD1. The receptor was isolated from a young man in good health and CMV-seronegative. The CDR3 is CSVERGQKEDTEAFF. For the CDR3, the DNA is TGCAGCGTTGAACGGGGACAGAAAGAAGACACTGAAGCTTTCTTT.